A selection of T cell receptor beta chains follows, all from one sample in a study of T-cell reconstitution after alpha-beta-depleted transplantation in children. TCRdb called the PCR reads again in MiXCR, with one record for every CDR3 protein. Of over 120,000 distinct CDR3 sequences listed, about 8.8% are singletons. The sample in question was PBMCs, mostly from graft donor cells, obtained 180 days after TCRalphabeta/CD19-depleted stem cell transplant. Receptors were obtained from a female patient aged 2-10 years who had a stem cell transplant for congenital amegakaryocytic thrombocytopenia, so the T cells may come from the graft donor. CDR3s include the opening cysteine and the closing phenylalanine or tryptophan. The D gene is left open where the match is weak. Not all rows give a size; the values are once, few, many and, for expanded clones, a class.

J gene | clone size | D gene | V gene | CDR3 DNA | CDR3 protein
TRBJ2-3 | many | . | TRBV29-1 | TGCAGCGAGAGGGGCGACCAAACAGATACGCAGTATTTT | CSERGDQTDTQYF
TRBJ2-7 | few | . | TRBV7-9 | TGTGCCAGCAGCTTAGCTTCTCTAGCCTACGAGCAGTACTTC | CASSLASLAYEQYF
TRBJ2-3 | few | . | TRBV5-1 | TGCGCCAGCAGCTTGGGTCTAGCGACCACAGATACGCAGTATTTT | CASSLGLATTDTQYF
TRBJ2-3 | . | . | TRBV20-1 | TGCAGTGCTAGAGATCAGGGGCGCACAGATACGCAGTATTTT | CSARDQGRTDTQYF
TRBJ2-1 | many | . | TRBV20-1 | TGCAGTGCTAGTGACTATTCCTACAATGAGCAGTTCTTC | CSASDYSYNEQFF
TRBJ2-1 | many | . | TRBV15 | TGTGCCACCAGCAGAGTTACGGGGGCTGAGCAGTTCTTC | CATSRVTGAEQFF
TRBJ2-7 | many | . | TRBV20-1 | TGCAGTGCTTTATCGCCTGGTTTTCCGCGCGGGGACGAGCAGTACTTC | CSALSPGFPRGDEQYF
TRBJ2-1 | few | . | TRBV11-2 | TGTGCCAGCAGCTTAGATTTGGTTGAGCAGTTCTTC | CASSLDLVEQFF
TRBJ2-7 | many | TRBD1 | TRBV12-3/TRBV12-4 | TGTGCCAGCAGTTTTGTGGGGACAGAGTACGAGCAGTACTTC | CASSFVGTEYEQYF
TRBJ1-2 | . | . | TRBV5-1 | TGCGCCAGCAGCTTGGTTGGCTATGGCTACACCTTC | CASSLVGYGYTF
TRBJ1-2 | many | TRBD1 | TRBV29-1 | TGCAGCGTCCCGGGACAGGGGGACTATGGCTACACCTTC | CSVPGQGDYGYTF
TRBJ1-5 | many | . | TRBV3-1 | TGTGCCAGCAGCCAGGGGGGTTGGGTTCAGCCCCAGCATTTT | CASSQGGWVQPQHF
TRBJ1-4 | many | . | TRBV5-1 | TGCGCCAGCAAGAGGGGTTATGAAGGGCAAACTAATGAAAAACTGTTTTTT | CASKRGYEGQTNEKLFF
TRBJ2-1 | many | TRBD2 | TRBV29-1 | TGCAGCGTTGCGGGACTAGCATCGGAGCAGTTCTTC | CSVAGLASEQFF
TRBJ2-1 | few | . | TRBV5-1 | TGCGCCAGCAGCAATACCTACAATGAGCAGTTCTTC | CASSNTYNEQFF
TRBJ2-3 | many | TRBD2 | TRBV7-6 | TGTGCCAGCAGCTTAGCCCGACTAGCCGCAGATACGCAGTATTTT | CASSLARLAADTQYF
TRBJ2-3 | few | TRBD2 | TRBV27 | TGTGCCAGCAGTCTCCGGACTAGCGGGCCGTTGGCTAGCACAGATACGCAGTATTTT | CASSLRTSGPLASTDTQYF
TRBJ2-7 | . | TRBD1 | TRBV20-1 | TGCAGTGCGCGGACAGGGGGCGGCGACAAGCAGTACTTC | CSARTGGGDKQYF
TRBJ2-3 | many | . | TRBV12-3/TRBV12-4 | TGTGCCAGCAGTTCCCTCCTTGGGCAGTATTTT | CASSSLLGQYF
TRBJ2-5 | . | . | TRBV6-2/TRBV6-3 | TGTGCCAGCATCCAGACAGAGTACCAAGAGACCCAGTACTTC | CASIQTEYQETQYF
TRBJ1-1 | . | . | TRBV3-1 | TGTGCCAGCAGCTCCCGCGGTAGCACTGAAGCTTTCTTT | CASSSRGSTEAFF
TRBJ1-2 | . | . | TRBV10-3 | TGTGCCATCAGTGTTTGGGGAGATGGCTACACCTTC | CAISVWGDGYTF
TRBJ2-1 | . | . | TRBV19 | TGTGCCAGTAGTATCTTCGGGGGAACCGACAATGAGCAGTTCTTC | CASSIFGGTDNEQFF
TRBJ2-5 | . | . | TRBV6-1 | TGTGCCAGCAGTGGCTCAGGACAGTCCGTTGAGACCCAGTACTTC | CASSGSGQSVETQYF
TRBJ2-1 | few | . | TRBV6-2/TRBV6-3 | TGTGCCAGCAGTTACTCGAGCCGGGAGCAGTTCTTC | CASSYSSREQFF
TRBJ1-3 | few | TRBD1 | TRBV28 | TGTGCCAGCAGACTACAGGGGGGAAACACCATATATTTT | CASRLQGGNTIYF
TRBJ2-2 | many | . | TRBV10-3 | TGTGCCATCAGTGAGTTACAGGGAGGCACCGGGGAGCTGTTTTTT | CAISELQGGTGELFF
TRBJ2-3 | many | . | TRBV12-3/TRBV12-4 | TGTGCCAGCAGTTTGGGGGGAGTCGGAGATACGCAGTATTTT | CASSLGGVGDTQYF
TRBJ2-1 | many | . | TRBV9 | TGTGCCAGCAGCATAACTCAAAATGAGCAGTTCTTC | CASSITQNEQFF
TRBJ2-7 | many | . | TRBV29-1 | TGCAGCGTTGAAGGTGAGGGTTTGGGAAACGAGCAGTACTTC | CSVEGEGLGNEQYF
TRBJ2-7 | . | . | TRBV11-2 | TGTGCCAGCAGCGGTTCCAGGGGCTACGAGCAGTACTTC | CASSGSRGYEQYF
TRBJ2-5 | few | . | TRBV20-1 | TGCAGTGCTAGACCGGGCCGGCAAGAGACCCAGTACTTC | CSARPGRQETQYF
TRBJ1-4 | many | TRBD1 | TRBV20-1 | TGCAGTGCTAGAGCATTCAACAGGGGGCATACATCTAATGAAAAACTGTTTTTT | CSARAFNRGHTSNEKLFF
TRBJ1-1 | many | . | TRBV4-1 | TGCGCCAGCACCCTCCCGGGCACTGAAGCTTTCTTT | CASTLPGTEAFF
TRBJ2-7 | many | . | TRBV7-6 | TGTGCCAGCAGCTTAGCGCTGGGGTCCGTGGCCGAGCAGTACTTC | CASSLALGSVAEQYF